This TCR beta chain was captured in a study of post-analysis software for immune sequencing data. As for the study in general: Relapsing-remitting, secondary progressive and progressive-relapsing forms of multiple sclerosis all featured among disease courses.

Each TCR beta cDNA library carried unique molecular identifiers. MiXCR, run by TCRdb on the PCR reads, gives a single entry per CDR3 protein. The profile shows fewer than 700,000 distinct CDR3 sequences, 44% of them singletons. Findings of the study overall: Roughly five TRBV segments appeared more often in patients than in controls, and TRBV5-6, TRBV5-1 and TRBV20-1 were among these. Controls significantly exceeded multiple sclerosis patients in normalized Chao1 diversity.

Germline V lookup: CDR1 SEHNR, CDR2 FQNEAQ (reference sequence). Losses at the gene ends were 6 bases for V and 4 bases for J; bases not matched to a gene: 19. This CDR3 has 18 residues. In this sample, this clonotype turned up a few times. Its antigen remains unidentified. This clonotype originated in a girl aged 10-17 years with multiple sclerosis. The chain links TRBV7-9 to TRBJ2-7; 9 bases match TRBD1. The material sequenced was blood. CDR3 region: CASRARGGTGNTRYEQYF. The CDR3 DNA reads TGTGCCAGCAGGGCCAGGGGGGGGACAGGGAATACCAGATACGAGCAGTACTTC.